This TCR beta chain originates from a study of Graves' ophthalmopathy and Graves' hyperthyroidism. Germline CDR1 SEHNR, CDR2 FQNEAQ (reference sequence). The V and J ends lost 7 bases and 2 bases respectively, with 17 bases between them. The CDR3 runs to 15 residues. The authors amplified TCR beta CDR3 regions, and they did so from RNA transcripts for repertoire sequencing. First-round RT-PCR used HTBI primers; second-round multiplex PCR followed. TCRdb reprocessed the multiplex PCR reads via MiXCR and lists one record per CDR3 protein. The repertoire holds around 1.1 million distinct CDR3 sequences, about 36% seen once, with over 8.5% in the top ten.

The chain employs TRBV7-9 and TRBJ1-2, with D perhaps matching TRBD1 (5 bases). The receptor comes from an adult man with Graves' hyperthyroidism. Sequenced material: peripheral blood or thyroid tissue (not recorded which). CDR3 in DNA: TGTGCCAGCACCTCACCTACAGGAGCCAACTATGGCTACACCTTC. It translates to CASTSPTGANYGYTF. The complete variable domain, with remaining parts taken from reference TRBV7-9 and TRBJ1-2, reads DTGVSQNPRHKITKRGQNVTFRCDPISEHNRLYWYRQTLGQGPEFLTYFQNEAQLEKSRLLSDRFSAERPKGSFSTLEIQRTEQGDSAMYLCASTSPTGANYGYTFGSGTRLTVV.